The present T cell receptor (beta chain) was sequenced within a study of tissue T cells after allogeneic stem cell transplantation. Concerning this clone: Gene names are the mouse ones. The read ends 1 residue early relative to the CDR3; the germline J gene fills the gap.

This table comes from immunoSEQ multiplex PCR, and its TCRdb copy is limited to in-frame clones, with some not included. The sample lists more than 10,000 clones, under 40% occurring once. The time point: mouse harvest day 7 after allogeneic transplant. Each mouse received 10^7 T-cell-depleted marrow cells plus 10^6 splenic CD5+ T cells by tail vein. The germline CDR1 and CDR2 sequences are KGHPV and FQNQEV (reference sequence). This CDR3 contains 12 residues. V was cut by 3 bases and J by 1 base, with 0 bases left in between. The chain joins TRBV26 to TRBJ1-4; D not certain. Sequencing used skin. This clonotype was obtained from a female BALB/c mouse given C57BL/6 T cells with graft-versus-host disease after an allogeneic hematopoietic cell transplant. The CDR3 here is CASSLSNERLFF. The covered CDR3 bases are TGTGCCAGCAGTCTTTCCAACGAAAGATTATTT.